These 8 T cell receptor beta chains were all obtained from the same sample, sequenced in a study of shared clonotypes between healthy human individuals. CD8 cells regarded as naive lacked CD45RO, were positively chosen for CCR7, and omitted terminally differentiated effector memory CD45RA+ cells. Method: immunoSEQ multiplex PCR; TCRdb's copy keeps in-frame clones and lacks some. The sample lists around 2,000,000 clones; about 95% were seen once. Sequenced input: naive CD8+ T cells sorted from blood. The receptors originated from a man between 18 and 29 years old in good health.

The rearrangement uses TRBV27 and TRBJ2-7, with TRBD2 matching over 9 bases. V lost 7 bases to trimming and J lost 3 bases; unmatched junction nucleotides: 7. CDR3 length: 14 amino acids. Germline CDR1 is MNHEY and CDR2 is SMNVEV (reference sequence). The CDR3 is CASKPSGVNYEQYF. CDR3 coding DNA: TGTGCCAGCAAACCTAGCGGGGTTAACTACGAGCAGTACTTC.

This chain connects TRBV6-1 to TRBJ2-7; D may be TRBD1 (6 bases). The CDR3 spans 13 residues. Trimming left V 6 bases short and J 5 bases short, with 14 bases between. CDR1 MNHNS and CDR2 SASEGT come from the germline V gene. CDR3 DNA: TGTGCCAGCAGAGGCACAGGGATGAACGAGCAGTACTTC. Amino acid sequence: CASRGTGMNEQYF.

The CDR3 coding sequence is TGTGCCAGCAGCGCCGACCTAGCGGGGGGGAGTACGCAGTATTTT. It codes for CASSADLAGGSTQYF. V usage is TRBV9 and J usage is TRBJ2-3; TRBD2 aligns across 12 bases. Germline V gene data show CDR1 as SGDLS and CDR2 as YYNGEE. This CDR3 is built from 15 residues. The ends lost 3 bases at V and 8 bases at J; junction bases unmatched: 7.

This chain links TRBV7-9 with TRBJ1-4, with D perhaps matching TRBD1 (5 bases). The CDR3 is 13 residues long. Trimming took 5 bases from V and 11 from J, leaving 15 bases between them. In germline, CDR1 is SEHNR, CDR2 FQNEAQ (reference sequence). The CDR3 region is CASSTTEGQKLFF. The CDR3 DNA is TGTGCCAGCAGCACCACTGAGGGGCAGAAACTGTTTTTT.

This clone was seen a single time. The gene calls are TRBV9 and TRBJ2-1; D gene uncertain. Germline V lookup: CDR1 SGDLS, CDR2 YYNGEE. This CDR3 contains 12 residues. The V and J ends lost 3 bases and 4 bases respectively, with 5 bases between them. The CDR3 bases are TGTGCCAGCAGCGACATTTACAATGAGCAGTTCTTC. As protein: CASSDIYNEQFF.

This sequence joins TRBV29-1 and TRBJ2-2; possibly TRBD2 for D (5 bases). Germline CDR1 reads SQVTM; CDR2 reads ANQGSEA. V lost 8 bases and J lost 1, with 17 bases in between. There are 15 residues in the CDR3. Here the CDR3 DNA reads TGCAGCCCCTTTATGGGGAGAAAGAACACCGGGGAGCTGTTTTTT. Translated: CSPFMGRKNTGELFF.

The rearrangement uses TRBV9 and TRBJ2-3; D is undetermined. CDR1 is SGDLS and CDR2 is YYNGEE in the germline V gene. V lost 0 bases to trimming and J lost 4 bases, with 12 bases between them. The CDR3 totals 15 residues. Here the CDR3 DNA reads TGTGCCAGCAGCGTAGAAGGAGAAGTTTCAGATACGCAGTATTTT. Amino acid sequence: CASSVEGEVSDTQYF.

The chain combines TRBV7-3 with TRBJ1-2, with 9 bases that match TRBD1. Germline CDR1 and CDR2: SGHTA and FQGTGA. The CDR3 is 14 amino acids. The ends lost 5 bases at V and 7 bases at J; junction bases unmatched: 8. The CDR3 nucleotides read TGTGCCAGCAGCACAGAGGACAGGGGCTCTGGCTACACCTTC. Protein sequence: CASSTEDRGSGYTF.